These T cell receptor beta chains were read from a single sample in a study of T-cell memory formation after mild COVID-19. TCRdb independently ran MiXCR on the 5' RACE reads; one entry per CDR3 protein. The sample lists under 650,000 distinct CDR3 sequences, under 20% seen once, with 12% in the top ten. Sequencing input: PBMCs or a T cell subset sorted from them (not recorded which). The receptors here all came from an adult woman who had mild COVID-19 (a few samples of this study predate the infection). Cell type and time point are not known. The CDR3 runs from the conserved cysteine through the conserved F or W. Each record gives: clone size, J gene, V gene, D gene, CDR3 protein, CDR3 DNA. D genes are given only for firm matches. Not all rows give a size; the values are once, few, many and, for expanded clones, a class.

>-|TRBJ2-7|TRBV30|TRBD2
CAWSGEGPTYEQYF
TGTGCCTGGAGTGGGGAGGGGCCGACTTACGAGCAGTACTTC
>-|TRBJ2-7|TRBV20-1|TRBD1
CSAREGRDRGSYEQYF
TGCAGTGCTAGAGAAGGGCGGGACAGGGGATCCTACGAGCAGTACTTC
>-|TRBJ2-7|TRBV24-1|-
CATSDSAKQYF
TGTGCCACCAGTGATTCAGCGAAGCAGTACTTC
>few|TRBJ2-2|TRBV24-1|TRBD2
CATSDPGLAGFTGELFF
TGTGCCACCAGTGATCCGGGACTAGCGGGGTTCACCGGGGAGCTGTTTTTT
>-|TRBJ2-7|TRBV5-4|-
CASSLEHTRRSYEQYF
TGTGCCAGCAGCTTGGAACACACCAGACGCTCCTACGAGCAGTACTTC
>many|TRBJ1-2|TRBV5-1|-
CASSLDSPNYGYTF
TGCGCCAGCAGCTTGGACAGTCCCAACTATGGCTACACCTTC
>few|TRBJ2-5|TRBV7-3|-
CASSLSTRTGTQYF
TGTGCCAGCAGCTTAAGTACAAGAACAGGGACCCAGTACTTC
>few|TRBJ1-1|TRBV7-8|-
CASSLVWKTEAFF
TGTGCCAGCAGCTTAGTATGGAAAACTGAAGCTTTCTTT
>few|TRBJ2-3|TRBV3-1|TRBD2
CASSQDPGMGLAGADTQYF
TGTGCCAGCAGCCAAGATCCCGGGATGGGACTAGCGGGAGCAGATACGCAGTATTTT
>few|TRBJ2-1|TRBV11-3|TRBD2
CASSLDGTSGSSYNEQFF
TGTGCCAGCAGCTTAGATGGGACTAGCGGGAGCTCCTACAATGAGCAGTTCTTC
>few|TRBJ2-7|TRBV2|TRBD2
CASSLGLAGIVGSSGEQYF
TGTGCCAGCAGCTTGGGACTAGCGGGGATTGTTGGTTCTTCAGGGGAGCAGTACTTC
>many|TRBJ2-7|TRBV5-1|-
CASSLEGPYEQYF
TGCGCCAGCAGCTTGGAAGGTCCCTACGAGCAGTACTTC
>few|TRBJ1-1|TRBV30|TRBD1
CAWSFRGSTEAFF
TGTGCCTGGAGTTTCAGGGGGAGCACTGAAGCTTTCTTT
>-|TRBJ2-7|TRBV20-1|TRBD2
CSVSGVFYEQYF
TGCAGTGTTAGCGGGGTCTTCTACGAGCAGTACTTC
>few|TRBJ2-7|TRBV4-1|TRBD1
CASSQDPPRQGAYEQYF
TGCGCCAGCAGCCAAGATCCCCCCCGACAGGGGGCCTACGAGCAGTACTTC
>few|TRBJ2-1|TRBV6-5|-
CASSYFPEQFF
TGTGCCAGCAGTTACTTCCCTGAGCAGTTCTTC
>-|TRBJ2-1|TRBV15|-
CATSRDGVTNEQFF
TGTGCCACCAGCAGAGATGGGGTGACTAATGAGCAGTTCTTC
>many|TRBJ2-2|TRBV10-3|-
CATTGAGELFF
TGTGCCACTACCGGCGCCGGGGAGCTGTTTTTT
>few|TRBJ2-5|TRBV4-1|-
CASSQDVTDLETQYF
TGCGCCAGCAGCCAAGATGTCACTGATTTGGAGACCCAGTACTTC
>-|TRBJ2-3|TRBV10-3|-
CAITREGLSDTQYF
TGTGCCATCACCAGGGAAGGTCTGTCAGATACGCAGTATTTT
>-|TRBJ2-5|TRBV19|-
CASSAAPETQYF
TGTGCCAGTAGTGCGGCACCAGAGACCCAGTACTTC
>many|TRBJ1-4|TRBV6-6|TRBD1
CASSHSLQGTATNEKLFF
TGTGCCAGCAGTCACTCCCTACAGGGGACAGCAACTAATGAAAAACTGTTTTTT
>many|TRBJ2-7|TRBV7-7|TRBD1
CASSLTPPGQGTPEQYF
TGTGCCAGCAGCTTAACTCCCCCGGGACAGGGGACACCCGAGCAGTACTTC
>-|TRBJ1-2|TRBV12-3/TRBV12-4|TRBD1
CASSGQGAGGYTF
TGTGCCAGTTCTGGACAGGGGGCGGGTGGCTACACCTTC
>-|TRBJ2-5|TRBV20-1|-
CSANKGLGPGETQYF
TGCAGTGCTAACAAGGGGTTAGGCCCAGGAGAGACCCAGTACTTC
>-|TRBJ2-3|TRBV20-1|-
CSARALDTQYF
TGCAGTGCTAGAGCATTAGATACGCAGTATTTT
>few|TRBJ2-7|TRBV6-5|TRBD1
CASSSARGYEQYF
TGTGCCAGCAGTTCGGCCAGGGGGTACGAGCAGTACTTC
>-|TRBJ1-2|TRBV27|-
CASSLGPNAYGYTF
TGTGCCAGCAGTCTCGGACCCAATGCCTATGGCTACACCTTC
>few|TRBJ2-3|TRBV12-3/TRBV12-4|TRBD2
CASKPGTSGTDTQYF
TGTGCCAGCAAACCCGGGACTAGCGGGACAGATACGCAGTATTTT
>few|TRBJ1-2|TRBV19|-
CASSISDRQINYGYTF
TGTGCCAGTAGTATTTCGGACAGACAGATCAACTATGGCTACACCTTC
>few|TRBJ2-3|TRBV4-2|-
CASSPGTPADTQYF
TGTGCCAGCAGCCCCGGGACTCCCGCAGATACGCAGTATTTT
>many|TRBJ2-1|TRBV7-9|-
CASSLGASRHEQFF
TGTGCCAGCAGCTTAGGGGCTAGCCGTCATGAGCAGTTCTTC
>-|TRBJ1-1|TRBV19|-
CASRRGNMNTEAFF
TGTGCCAGTAGGAGGGGGAACATGAACACTGAAGCTTTCTTT
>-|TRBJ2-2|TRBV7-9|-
CASSRRNRNTGELFF
TGTGCCAGCAGTCGAAGGAATAGGAACACCGGGGAGCTGTTTTTT
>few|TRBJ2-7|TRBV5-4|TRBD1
CASSWGTGPLYF
TGTGCCAGCAGCTGGGGGACAGGGCCCTTGTACTTC
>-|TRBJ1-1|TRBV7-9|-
CASSPRTGTEAFF
TGTGCCAGCAGCCCAAGAACCGGCACTGAAGCTTTCTTT
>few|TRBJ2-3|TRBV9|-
CASSVANRASTDTQYF
TGTGCCAGCAGCGTAGCAAACAGGGCTAGCACAGATACGCAGTATTTT
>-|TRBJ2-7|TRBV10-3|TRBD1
CARQPGQGYEQYF
TGTGCCAGGCAACCTGGACAGGGGTACGAGCAGTACTTC
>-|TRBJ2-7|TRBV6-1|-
CASSQGRPYEQYF
TGTGCCAGCAGTCAGGGGAGACCCTACGAGCAGTACTTC
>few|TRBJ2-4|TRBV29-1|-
CSVEDPGWDIQYF
TGCAGCGTTGAAGATCCGGGGTGGGACATTCAGTACTTC
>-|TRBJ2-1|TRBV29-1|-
CSVEDPDRTWPYNEQFF
TGCAGCGTTGAAGATCCCGACAGGACTTGGCCCTACAATGAGCAGTTCTTC
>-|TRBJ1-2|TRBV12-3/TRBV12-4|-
CAVTRGGGGYTF
TGTGCCGTCACGCGGGGAGGTGGTGGCTACACCTTC
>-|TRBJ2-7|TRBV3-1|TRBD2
CASSPEVRLAGAYEQYF
TGTGCCAGCAGCCCGGAGGTGCGACTAGCGGGGGCCTACGAGCAGTACTTC
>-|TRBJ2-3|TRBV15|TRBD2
CATSRGLAGRTDTQYF
TGTGCCACCAGCAGAGGCCTAGCGGGAAGGACAGATACGCAGTATTTT
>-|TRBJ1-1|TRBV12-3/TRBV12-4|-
CASSLLPGMNTEAFF
TGTGCCAGCAGCCTGTTGCCAGGGATGAACACTGAAGCTTTCTTT
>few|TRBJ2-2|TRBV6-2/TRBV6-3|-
CASKGLGDSLFGTGELFF
TGTGCCAGTAAGGGTCTGGGAGATAGCCTCTTTGGGACCGGGGAGCTGTTTTTT